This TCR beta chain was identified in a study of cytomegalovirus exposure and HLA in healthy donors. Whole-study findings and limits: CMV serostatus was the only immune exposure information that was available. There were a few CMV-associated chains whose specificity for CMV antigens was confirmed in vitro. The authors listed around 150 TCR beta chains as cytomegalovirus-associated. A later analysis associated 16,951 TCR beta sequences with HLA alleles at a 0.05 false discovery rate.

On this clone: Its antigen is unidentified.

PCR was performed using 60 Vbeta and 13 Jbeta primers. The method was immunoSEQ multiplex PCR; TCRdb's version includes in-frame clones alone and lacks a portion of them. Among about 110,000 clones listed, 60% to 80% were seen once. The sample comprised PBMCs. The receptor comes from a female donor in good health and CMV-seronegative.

The CDR3 region is CAWSRGAAEAFF. DNA for the CDR3: TGTGCCTGGAGTCGGGGAGCCGCTGAAGCTTTCTTT. The rearrangement joins TRBV30 to TRBJ1-1; no clear D gene. Trimming took off 2 bases at V and 6 bases at J, with 10 bases between the two ends. This CDR3 comprises 12 residues. Germline V gene sequence: CDR1 GTSNPN, CDR2 SVGIG (reference sequence). Using reference TRBV30 and TRBJ1-1 for the parts outside the CDR3, the full variable domain is SQTIHQWPATLVQPVGSPLSLECTVEGTSNPNLYWYRQAAGRGLQLLFYSVGIGQISSEVPQNLSASRPQDRQFILSSKKLLLSDSGFYLCAWSRGAAEAFFGQGTRLTVV.